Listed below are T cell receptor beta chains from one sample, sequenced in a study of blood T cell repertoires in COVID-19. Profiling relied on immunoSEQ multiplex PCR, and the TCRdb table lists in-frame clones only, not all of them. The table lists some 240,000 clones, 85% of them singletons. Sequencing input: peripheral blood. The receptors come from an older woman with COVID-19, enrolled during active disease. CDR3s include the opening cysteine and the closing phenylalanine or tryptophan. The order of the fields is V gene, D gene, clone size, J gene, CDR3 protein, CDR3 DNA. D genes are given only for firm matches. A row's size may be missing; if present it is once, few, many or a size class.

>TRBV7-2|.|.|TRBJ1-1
CASSLVRGITEAFF
TGTGCCAGCAGCTTAGTAAGGGGAATCACTGAAGCTTTCTTT
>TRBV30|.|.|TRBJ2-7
CAWKPGAYEQYF
TGTGCCTGGAAGCCGGGAGCCTACGAGCAGTACTTC
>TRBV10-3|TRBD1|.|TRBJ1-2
CAISESSLTGSGYGYTF
TGTGCCATCAGTGAGTCGAGTCTGACAGGGAGTGGCTATGGCTACACCTTC
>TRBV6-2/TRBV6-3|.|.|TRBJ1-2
CASSLNYGYTF
TGTGCCAGCAGTCTCAACTATGGCTACACCTTC
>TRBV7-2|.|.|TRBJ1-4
CASSEGVAGRGEKLFF
TGTGCCAGCAGCGAGGGGGTAGCAGGGAGGGGCGAAAAACTGTTTTTT
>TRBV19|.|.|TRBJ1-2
CASSIDRGGQRGGYTF
TGTGCCAGTAGTATAGATAGGGGCGGACAGCGCGGTGGCTACACCTTC
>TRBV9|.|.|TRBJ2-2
CASSALAENTGELFF
TGTGCCAGCAGCGCCCTCGCAGAGAACACCGGGGAGCTGTTTTTT
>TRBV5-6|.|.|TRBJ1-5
CASSFRVGGSNQPQHF
TGTGCCAGCAGCTTCCGTGTCGGGGGAAGCAATCAGCCCCAGCATTTT
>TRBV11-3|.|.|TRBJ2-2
CASSLSQGFTGELFF
TGTGCCAGCAGCTTATCCCAGGGGTTCACCGGGGAGCTGTTTTTT
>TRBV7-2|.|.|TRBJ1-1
CASSPTGMDTEAFF
TGTGCCAGCAGCCCAACAGGGATGGACACTGAAGCTTTCTTT
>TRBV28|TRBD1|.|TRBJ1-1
CASRKQGEAFF
TGTGCCAGCAGAAAACAGGGGGAGGCTTTCTTT
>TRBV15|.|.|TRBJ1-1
CATSREDRNTEAFF
TGTGCCACCAGCAGGGAGGACAGGAACACTGAAGCTTTCTTT
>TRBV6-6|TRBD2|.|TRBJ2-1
CASSRPLGLAGHNEQFF
TGTGCCAGCAGTCGACCGTTAGGACTAGCGGGTCACAATGAGCAGTTCTTC
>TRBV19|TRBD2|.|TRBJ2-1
CATSHTGGFSANEQFF
TGTGCCACCTCGCATACGGGGGGGTTTAGCGCCAATGAGCAGTTCTTC
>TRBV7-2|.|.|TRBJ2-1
CASSLSPDNEQFF
TGTGCCAGCAGCTTAAGCCCTGACAATGAGCAGTTCTTC
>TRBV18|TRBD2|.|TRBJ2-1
CASSPLADDEQFF
TGTGCCAGCTCACCCCTAGCGGATGATGAGCAGTTCTTC
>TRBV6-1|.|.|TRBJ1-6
CASSAQRAAGYNSPLHF
TGTGCCAGCAGTGCCCAGCGGGCGGCGGGTTACAATTCACCCCTCCACTTT
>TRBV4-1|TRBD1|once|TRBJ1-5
CASSQGRLGTGRNQPQHF
TGCGCCAGCAGCCAAGGGCGGTTAGGGACAGGGAGAAATCAGCCCCAGCATTTT
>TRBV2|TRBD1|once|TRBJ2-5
CASSGPDRGRETQYF
TGTGCCAGCAGTGGACCGGACAGGGGGAGGGAGACCCAGTACTTC
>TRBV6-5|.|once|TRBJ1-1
CASSYQDRRAEAFF
TGTGCCAGCAGTTACCAGGACAGAAGGGCGGAAGCTTTCTTT
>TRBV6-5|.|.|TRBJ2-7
CASSQTYEQYF
TGTGCCAGCAGTCAGACCTACGAGCAGTACTTC
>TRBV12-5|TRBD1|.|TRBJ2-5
CASGSPLNDRGREETQYF
TGTGCTAGTGGTTCCCCCTTGAACGACAGGGGTAGGGAAGAGACCCAGTACTTC
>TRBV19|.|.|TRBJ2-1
CASRSRGGGISSGIDEQFF
TGTGCCAGTCGATCGAGGGGAGGGGGGATTTCCAGTGGGATAGATGAGCAGTTCTTC
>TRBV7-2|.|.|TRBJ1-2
CASSSDPDPGGYTF
TGTGCCAGCAGCTCCGACCCGGACCCGGGGGGCTACACCTTC
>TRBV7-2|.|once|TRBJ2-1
CASSSIAVHYNEQFF
TGTGCCAGCAGCTCTATAGCGGTCCACTACAATGAGCAGTTCTTC
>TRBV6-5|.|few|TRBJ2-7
CASSYGGEQYF
TGTGCCAGCAGTTACGGGGGGGAGCAGTACTTC
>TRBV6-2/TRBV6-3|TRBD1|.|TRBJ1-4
CASSYLPGQGEEKLFF
TGTGCCAGCAGTTACTTACCGGGACAGGGCGAGGAAAAACTGTTTTTT
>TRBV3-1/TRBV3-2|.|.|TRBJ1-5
CASSQQGSNQPQHF
TGTGCCAGCAGCCAACAGGGGTCCAATCAGCCCCAGCATTTT
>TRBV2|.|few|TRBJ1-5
CASSELLGISNQPQHF
TGTGCCAGCAGTGAATTGCTGGGCATTAGCAATCAGCCCCAGCATTTT